The table lists the clone carrying this TCR beta chain with many counts. This sample's TCRbeta library carried unique molecular identifier barcodes. Using its own MiXCR run on the PCR reads, TCRdb lists one record per CDR3 protein. This sample has 280,000 or so distinct CDR3 sequences; 9.5% to 13% occur once, and the top ten carry around 20%. This entry belongs to a study of T-cell reconstitution after alpha-beta-depleted transplantation in children. The starting material was peripheral blood, obtained 180 days after TCRalphabeta/CD19-depleted stem cell transplant. This clonotype originated in a male patient aged 2-10 years who had a stem cell transplant for chronic granulomatous disease, so the T cells may come from the graft donor.

CDR3 in DNA: TGCGCCAGCAGCCAAGATGGGCAGGGGGCGTTTGAGCAGTACTTC. Translation gives CASSQDGQGAFEQYF. The chain combines TRBV4-3 with TRBJ2-7; TRBD1 matches 8 bases. V gave up 0 bases and J gave up 7 bases; unmatched junction bases: 8. Germline assignment: CDR1 LGHNA and CDR2 YSLEER. CDR3 size: 15 residues.